The T cell receptor beta chain described here comes from a study of cytomegalovirus exposure and HLA in healthy donors. Whole-study findings and limits: Reports described diagnosis of cytomegalovirus status by the classifier as highly specific and sensitive.

The CDR3 has 13 amino acids. V dropped 2 bases and J dropped 4 bases, with 8 bases sitting between them. Looked up from germline, CDR1 is MDHEN and CDR2 is SYDVKM. In the case of this clone: Its antigen is undetermined.

The protocol was immunoSEQ multiplex PCR, while the TCRdb copy is restricted to in-frame clones and leaves out a portion. This table holds more than 200,000 clones, more than 75% found once. The rearrangement links TRBV28 to TRBJ1-1, with D unresolved. Sequencing was done on a sample of PBMCs. The sequence derives from a man aged 18 to 29 in good health and CMV-seropositive. For the CDR3, the DNA is TGTGCCAGCAGTTTACCCCGGGGCACTGAAGCTTTCTTT. This codes for CASSLPRGTEAFF.